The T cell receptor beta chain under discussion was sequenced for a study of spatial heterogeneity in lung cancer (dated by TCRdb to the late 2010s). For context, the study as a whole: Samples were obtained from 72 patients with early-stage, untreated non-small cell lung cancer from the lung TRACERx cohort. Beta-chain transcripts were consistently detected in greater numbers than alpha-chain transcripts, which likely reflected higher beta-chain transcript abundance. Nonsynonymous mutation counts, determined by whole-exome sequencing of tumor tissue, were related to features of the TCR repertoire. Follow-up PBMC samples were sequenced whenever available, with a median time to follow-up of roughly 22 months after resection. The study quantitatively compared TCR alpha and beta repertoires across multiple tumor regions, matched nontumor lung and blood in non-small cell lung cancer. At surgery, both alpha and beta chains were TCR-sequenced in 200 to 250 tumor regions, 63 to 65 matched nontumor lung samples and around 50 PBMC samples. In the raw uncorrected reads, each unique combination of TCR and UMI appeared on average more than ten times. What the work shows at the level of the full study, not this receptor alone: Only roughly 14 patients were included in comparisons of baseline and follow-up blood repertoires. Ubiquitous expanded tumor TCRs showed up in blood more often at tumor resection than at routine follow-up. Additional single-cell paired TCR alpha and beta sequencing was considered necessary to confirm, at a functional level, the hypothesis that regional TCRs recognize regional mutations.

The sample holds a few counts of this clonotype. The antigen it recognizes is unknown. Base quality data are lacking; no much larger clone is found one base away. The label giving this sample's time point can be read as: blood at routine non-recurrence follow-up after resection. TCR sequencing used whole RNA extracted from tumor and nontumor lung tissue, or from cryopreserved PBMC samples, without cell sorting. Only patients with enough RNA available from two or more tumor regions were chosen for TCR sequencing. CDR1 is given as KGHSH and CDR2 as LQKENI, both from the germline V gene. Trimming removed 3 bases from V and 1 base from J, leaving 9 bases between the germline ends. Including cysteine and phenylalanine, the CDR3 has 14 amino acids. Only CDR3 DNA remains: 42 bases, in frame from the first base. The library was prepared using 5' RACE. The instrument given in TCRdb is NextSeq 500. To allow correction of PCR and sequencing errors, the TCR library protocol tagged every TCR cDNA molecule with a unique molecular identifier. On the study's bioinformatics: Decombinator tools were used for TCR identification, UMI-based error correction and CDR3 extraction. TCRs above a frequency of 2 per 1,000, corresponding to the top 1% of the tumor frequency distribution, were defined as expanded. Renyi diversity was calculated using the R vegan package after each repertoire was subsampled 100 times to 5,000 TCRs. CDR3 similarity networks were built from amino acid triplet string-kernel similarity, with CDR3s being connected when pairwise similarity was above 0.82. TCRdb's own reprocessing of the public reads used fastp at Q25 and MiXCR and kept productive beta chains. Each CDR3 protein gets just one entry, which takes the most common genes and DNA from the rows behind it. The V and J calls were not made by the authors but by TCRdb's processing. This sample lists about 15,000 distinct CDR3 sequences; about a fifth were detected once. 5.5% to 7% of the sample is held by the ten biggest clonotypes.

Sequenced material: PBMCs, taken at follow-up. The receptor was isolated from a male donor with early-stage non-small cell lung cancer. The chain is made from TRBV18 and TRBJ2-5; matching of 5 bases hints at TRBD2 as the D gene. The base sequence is TGTGCCAGCTCACCGGGAGAAATCCAAGAGACCCAGTACTTC. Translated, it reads CASSPGEIQETQYF.